This TCR beta chain was sequenced in a study of T cell responses to AZD1222 COVID-19 vaccine. Overall study results and limits: In a largely white British group with more females than males, clonal diversity was possibly underestimated. Nearly half of unique spike-specific TCRs reportedly avoided B.1.351 and B.1.1.7 mutated regions. Baseline serostatus was positive in only five to seven AZD1222 recipients. Spike-specific TCR depth and breadth grew after two AZD1222 doses.

This clone was observed a single time. What it binds is not known. Here immunoSEQ multiplex PCR was the method, and the copy in TCRdb shows in-frame clones only, minus some. Altogether approximately 100,000 clones are present, 92% being singletons, with the ten largest covering 1% to 1.5%. The CDR3 is made up of 16 amino acids. V shed 3 bases and J 5 bases; nucleotides not matched to a gene: 9. CDR1 and CDR2 from the germline V gene are SGHTA and FQGNSA. The source of this sequence is an adult in good health. Sequenced here: peripheral blood, sampled on day 0 of AZD1222 vaccination. The rearrangement uses TRBV7-2 and TRBJ2-5; 10 bases are a match to TRBD2. The CDR3 sequence is CASSFGAGGLTETQYF. CDR3 nucleotide sequence: TGTGCCAGCAGCTTCGGAGCGGGGGGGCTTACGGAGACCCAGTACTTC.